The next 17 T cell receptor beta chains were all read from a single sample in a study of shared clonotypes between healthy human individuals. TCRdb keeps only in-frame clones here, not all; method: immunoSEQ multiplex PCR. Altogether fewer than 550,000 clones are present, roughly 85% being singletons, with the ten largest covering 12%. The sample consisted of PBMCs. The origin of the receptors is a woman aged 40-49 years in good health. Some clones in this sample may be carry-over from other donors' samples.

The CDR3 DNA is TGTGCCAGCAGCCCCGGGACTACTAACACCGGGGAGCTGTTTTTT. This translates into CASSPGTTNTGELFF. The rearrangement joins TRBV7-9 to TRBJ2-2; 7 bases line up with TRBD2. Germline V gives CDR1 SEHNR, CDR2 FQNEAQ (reference sequence). This CDR3 has 15 residues. Trimming removed 5 bases from V and 2 bases from J; junction bases left unmatched: 5.

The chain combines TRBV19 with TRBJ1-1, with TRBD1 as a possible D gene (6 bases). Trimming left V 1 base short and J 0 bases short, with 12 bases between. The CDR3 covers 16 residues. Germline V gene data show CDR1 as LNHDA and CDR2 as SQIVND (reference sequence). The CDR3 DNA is TGTGCCAGTAGTATAGCTCGGGGGGCCGTGAACACTGAAGCTTTCTTT. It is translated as CASSIARGAVNTEAFF.

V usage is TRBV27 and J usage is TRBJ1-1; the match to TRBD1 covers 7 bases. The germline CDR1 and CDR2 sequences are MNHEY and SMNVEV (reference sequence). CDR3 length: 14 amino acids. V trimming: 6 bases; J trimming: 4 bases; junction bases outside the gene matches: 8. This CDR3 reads CASSPGGVGTEAFF. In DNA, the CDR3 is TGTGCCAGCAGCCCAGGGGGTGTGGGCACTGAAGCTTTCTTT.

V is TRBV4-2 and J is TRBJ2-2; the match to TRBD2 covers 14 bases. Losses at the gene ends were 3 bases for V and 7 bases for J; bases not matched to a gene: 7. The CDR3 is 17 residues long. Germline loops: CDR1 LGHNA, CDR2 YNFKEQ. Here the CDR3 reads CASSQGTSGSLSGELFF. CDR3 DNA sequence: TGTGCCAGCAGCCAGGGGACTAGCGGGAGTCTTAGCGGGGAGCTGTTTTTT.

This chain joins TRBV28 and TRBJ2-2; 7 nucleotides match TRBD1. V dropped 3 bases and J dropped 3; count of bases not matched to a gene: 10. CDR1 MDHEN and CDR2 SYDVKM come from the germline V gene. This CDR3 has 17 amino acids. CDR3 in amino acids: CASSFPTGIGYTGELFF. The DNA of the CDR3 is TGTGCCAGCAGTTTCCCGACAGGGATCGGCTACACCGGGGAGCTGTTTTTT. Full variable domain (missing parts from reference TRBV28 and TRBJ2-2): DVKVTQSSRYLVKRTGEKVFLECVQDMDHENMFWYRQDPGLGLRLIYFSYDVKMKEKGDIPEGYSVSREKKERFSLILESASTNQTSMYLCASSFPTGIGYTGELFFGEGSRLTVL.

The CDR3 region is CASSRTSGRDSYNEQFF. The CDR3 bases are TGCGCCAGCAGCCGGACTAGCGGGAGGGACTCCTACAATGAGCAGTTCTTC. The chain has TRBV4-1 and TRBJ2-1; 15 nucleotides align to TRBD2. CDR3 length: 17 amino acids. CDR1 and CDR2 from the germline V gene are MGHRA and YSYEKL. After removal of 4 bases from V and 0 bases from J, the junction contained 1 base not matched to a gene.

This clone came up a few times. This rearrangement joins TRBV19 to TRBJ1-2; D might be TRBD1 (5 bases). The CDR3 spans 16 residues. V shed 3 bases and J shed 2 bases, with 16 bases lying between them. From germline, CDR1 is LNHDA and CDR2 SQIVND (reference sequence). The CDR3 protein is CASSMGGQGQNYGYTF. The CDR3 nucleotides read TGTGCCAGTAGTATGGGCGGACAAGGCCAGAACTATGGCTACACCTTC.

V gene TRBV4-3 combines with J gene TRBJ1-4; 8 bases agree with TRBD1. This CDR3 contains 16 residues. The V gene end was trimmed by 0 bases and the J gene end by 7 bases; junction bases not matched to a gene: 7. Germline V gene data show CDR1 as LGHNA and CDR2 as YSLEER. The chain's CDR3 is CASSQDPTGGGEKLFF. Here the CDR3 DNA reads TGCGCCAGCAGCCAAGATCCAACAGGGGGTGGTGAAAAACTGTTTTTT.

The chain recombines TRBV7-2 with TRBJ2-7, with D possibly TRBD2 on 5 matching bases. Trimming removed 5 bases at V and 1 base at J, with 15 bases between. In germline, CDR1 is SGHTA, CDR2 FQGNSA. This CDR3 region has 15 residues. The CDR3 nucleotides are TGTGCCAGCAGCCCGTTTAAAGCGGAATCCTACGAGCAGTACTTC. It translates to CASSPFKAESYEQYF.

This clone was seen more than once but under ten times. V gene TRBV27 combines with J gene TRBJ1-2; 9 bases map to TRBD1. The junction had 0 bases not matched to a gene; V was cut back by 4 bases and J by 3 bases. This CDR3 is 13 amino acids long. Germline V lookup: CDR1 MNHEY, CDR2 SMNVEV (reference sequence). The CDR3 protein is CASSWDRDYGYTF. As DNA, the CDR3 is TGTGCCAGCAGTTGGGACAGGGACTATGGCTACACCTTC.

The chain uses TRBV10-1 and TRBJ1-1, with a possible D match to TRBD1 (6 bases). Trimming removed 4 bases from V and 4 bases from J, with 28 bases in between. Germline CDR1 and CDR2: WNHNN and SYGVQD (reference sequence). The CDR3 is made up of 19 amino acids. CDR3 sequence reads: CASSAKNRDVQAGVTEAFF. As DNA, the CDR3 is TGCGCCAGCAGTGCAAAAAACCGGGACGTACAGGCAGGGGTCACTGAAGCTTTCTTT.

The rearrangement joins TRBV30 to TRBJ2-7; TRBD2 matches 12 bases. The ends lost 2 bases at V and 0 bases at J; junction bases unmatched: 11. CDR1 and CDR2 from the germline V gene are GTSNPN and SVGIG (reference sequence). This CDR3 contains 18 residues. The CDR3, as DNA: TGTGCCTGGAGTCGTCGACTAGCGGGAGAGAGATACTCCTACGAGCAGTACTTC. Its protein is CAWSRRLAGERYSYEQYF.

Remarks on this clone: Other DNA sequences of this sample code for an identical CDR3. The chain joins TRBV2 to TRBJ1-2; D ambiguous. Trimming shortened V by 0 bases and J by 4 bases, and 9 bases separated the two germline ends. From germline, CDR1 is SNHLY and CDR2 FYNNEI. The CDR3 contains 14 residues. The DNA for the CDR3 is TGTGCCAGCAGTGAAGCCCGGGGAAGCTATGGCTACACCTTC. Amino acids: CASSEARGSYGYTF.

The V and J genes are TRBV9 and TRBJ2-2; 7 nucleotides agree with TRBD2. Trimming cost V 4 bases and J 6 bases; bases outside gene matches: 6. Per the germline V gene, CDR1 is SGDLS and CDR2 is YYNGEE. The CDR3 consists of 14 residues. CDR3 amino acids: CASSPSGGAGELFF. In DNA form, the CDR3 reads TGTGCCAGCAGCCCGTCGGGAGGAGCCGGGGAGCTGTTTTTT. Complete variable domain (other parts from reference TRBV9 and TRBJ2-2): DSGVTQTPKHLITATGQRVTLRCSPRSGDLSVYWYQQSLDQGLQFLIQYYNGEERAKGNILERFSAQQFPDLHSELNLSSLELGDSALYFCASSPSGGAGELFFGEGSRLTVL.

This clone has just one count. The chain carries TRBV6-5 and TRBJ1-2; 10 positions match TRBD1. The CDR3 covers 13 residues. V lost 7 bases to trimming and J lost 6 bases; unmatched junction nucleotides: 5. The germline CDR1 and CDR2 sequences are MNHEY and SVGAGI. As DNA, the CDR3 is TGTGCCAGCACCAGGGGGACAGGGGATGGCTACACCTTC. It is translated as CASTRGTGDGYTF.

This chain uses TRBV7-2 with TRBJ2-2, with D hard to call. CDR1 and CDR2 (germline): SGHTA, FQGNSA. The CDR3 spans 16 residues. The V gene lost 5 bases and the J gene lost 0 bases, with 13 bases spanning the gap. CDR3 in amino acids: CASSTRQKANTGELFF. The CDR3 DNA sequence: TGTGCCAGCAGCACCAGACAAAAAGCGAACACCGGGGAGCTGTTTTTT.

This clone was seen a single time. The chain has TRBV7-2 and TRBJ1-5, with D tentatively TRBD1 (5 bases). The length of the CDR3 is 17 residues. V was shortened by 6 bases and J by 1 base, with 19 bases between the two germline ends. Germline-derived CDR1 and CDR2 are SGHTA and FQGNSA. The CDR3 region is CASSVGEERSSNQPQHF. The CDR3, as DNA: TGTGCCAGCAGTGTAGGGGAGGAGCGGTCGAGCAATCAGCCCCAGCATTTT. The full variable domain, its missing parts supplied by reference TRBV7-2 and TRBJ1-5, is GAGVSQSPSNKVTEKGKDVELRCDPISGHTALYWYRQSLGQGLEFLIYFQGNSAPDKSGLPSDRFSAERTGGSVSTLTIQRTQQEDSAVYLCASSVGEERSSNQPQHFGDGTRLSIL.